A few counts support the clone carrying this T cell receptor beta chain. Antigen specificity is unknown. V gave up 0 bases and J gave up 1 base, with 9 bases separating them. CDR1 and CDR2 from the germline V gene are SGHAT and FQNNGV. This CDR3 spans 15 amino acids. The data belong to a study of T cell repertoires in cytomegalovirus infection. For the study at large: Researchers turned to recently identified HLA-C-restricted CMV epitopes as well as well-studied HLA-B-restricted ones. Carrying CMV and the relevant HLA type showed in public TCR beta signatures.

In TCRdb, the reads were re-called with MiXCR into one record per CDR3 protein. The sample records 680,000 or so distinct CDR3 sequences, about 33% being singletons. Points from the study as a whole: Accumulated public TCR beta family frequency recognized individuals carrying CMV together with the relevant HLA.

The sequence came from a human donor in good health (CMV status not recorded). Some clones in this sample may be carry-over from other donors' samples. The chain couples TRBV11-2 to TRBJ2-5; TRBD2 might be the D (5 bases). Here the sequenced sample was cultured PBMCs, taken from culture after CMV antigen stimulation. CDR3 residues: CASSLDGLGQETQYF. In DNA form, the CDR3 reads TGTGCCAGCAGCTTAGACGGACTGGGCCAAGAGACCCAGTACTTC.